This T cell receptor (beta chain) was identified during a study of OX40 agonist ivuxolimab in advanced cancers. Study-wide background: Patients received intravenous ivuxolimab every 2 weeks at 0.01 to 10 mg/kg.

Study results and caveats: Low normalized T-cell clonal expansion also characterized some of the nonresponders.

As for this clone: Antigen unknown.

Assay used: immunoSEQ multiplex PCR; TCRdb lists only in-frame clones, some missing. The repertoire holds under 85,000 clones, with 70% to 90% as singletons. The receptor's source is an adult with an advanced solid tumor such as melanoma, head and neck, liver or kidney cancer. The sequenced sample was CD4+ or CD8+ T cells sorted from blood, obtained in a trial of the OX40 agonist ivuxolimab.

CDR3 DNA sequence: TGTGCCAGCAGCTTGTGGTCTTGGCTAGCGGGGGGAACCGGGGAGCTGTTTTTT. Protein product: CASSLWSWLAGGTGELFF. The V and J genes are TRBV11-2 and TRBJ2-2, with 11 bases aligning to TRBD2. The germline CDR1 and CDR2 sequences are SGHAT and FQNNGV. The CDR3 is made up of 18 amino acids. The V gene end was trimmed by 3 bases and the J gene end by 5 bases; junction bases not matched to a gene: 11.